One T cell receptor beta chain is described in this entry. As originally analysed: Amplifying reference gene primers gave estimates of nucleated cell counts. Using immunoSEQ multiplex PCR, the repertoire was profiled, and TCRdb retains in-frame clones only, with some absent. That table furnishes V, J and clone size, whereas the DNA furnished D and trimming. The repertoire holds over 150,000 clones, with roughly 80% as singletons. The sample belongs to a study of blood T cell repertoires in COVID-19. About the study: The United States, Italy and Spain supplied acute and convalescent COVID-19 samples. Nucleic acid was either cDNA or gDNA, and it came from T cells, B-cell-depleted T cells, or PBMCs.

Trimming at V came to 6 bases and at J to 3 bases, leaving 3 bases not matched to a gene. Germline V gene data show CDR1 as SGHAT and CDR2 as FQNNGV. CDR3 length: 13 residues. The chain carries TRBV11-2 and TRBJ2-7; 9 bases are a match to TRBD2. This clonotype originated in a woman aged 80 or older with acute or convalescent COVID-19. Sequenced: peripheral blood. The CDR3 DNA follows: TGTGCCAGCAGTTCACTAGCGGGCTACGAGCAGTACTTC. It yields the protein CASSSLAGYEQYF.